The TCR beta chain described here comes from a study of long-term antiretroviral therapy in people with HIV. At the level of the study: The immediate-ART recommendation dates to 2015, and the earliest samples predate it by about a decade.

1-10 million cryopreserved PBMC were held in samples before DNA extraction. The assay, immunoSEQ v3.0, was run at survey level. Sequencing used immunoSEQ multiplex PCR; TCRdb keeps in-frame clones, though not all of them. This table holds tens of thousands of clones, 86% found once. A word on this clone: Its cognate antigen is unknown.

CDR1 and CDR2 (germline): SGHDN, FVKESK. With 5 bases removed from V and 3 bases from J, the gap between germline ends came to 17 bases. The CDR3 contains 15 residues. General study points: CDR3 length ranges were narrower in HIV repertoires than in controls. On ART adherence, viral resistance or therapy changes, no data were available.

Sequences were derived from unsorted PBMCs, sampled 1.2 years after starting antiretroviral therapy. V usage is TRBV14 and J usage is TRBJ2-7; D is possibly TRBD1 or TRBD2 (6 bases each). This clonotype was obtained from a woman in her forties or fifties with HIV. The CDR3, as DNA: TGTGCCAGCAGCTGGGGGGCGACCGGGGTCTACGAGCAGTACTTC. This gives the protein CASSWGATGVYEQYF.